This T cell receptor beta chain came from a study of blood T cells in healthy people across ages. Regarding the study as a whole: Long-lived donors carried more naive CD4+ cells and greater diversity than aged donors. Strongly correlated with naive T cell percentage was TCR beta diversity.

There were healthy Caucasian individuals from Russia, aged 6 to 90, serving as donors. With each sample, at least 5 micrograms of total RNA were extracted. Together with a sample-barcoded 5' primer, a J-beta primer mix was included in a second PCR lasting about 7 to 11 cycles. From the 5' RACE reads, TCRdb called clonotypes with MiXCR, one entry per CDR3 protein. The repertoire holds approximately 600,000 distinct CDR3 sequences, with roughly three fifths as singletons. CDR3 length equals 13 residues. Trimming stripped 6 bases from V and 9 bases from J, with 17 bases between. Germline-derived CDR1 and CDR2 are MGHRA and YSYEKL. Details on this clonotype: Its antigen is undetermined.

V is TRBV4-1 and J is TRBJ2-5, with D perhaps matching TRBD1 or TRBD2 (7 bases each). The source is a man aged 55 to 69 in good health. What was sequenced was blood. This CDR3 reads CASSRLAGGAQYF. CDR3 DNA sequence: TGCGCCAGCAGTCGTCTAGCAGGGGGGGCCCAGTACTTC.